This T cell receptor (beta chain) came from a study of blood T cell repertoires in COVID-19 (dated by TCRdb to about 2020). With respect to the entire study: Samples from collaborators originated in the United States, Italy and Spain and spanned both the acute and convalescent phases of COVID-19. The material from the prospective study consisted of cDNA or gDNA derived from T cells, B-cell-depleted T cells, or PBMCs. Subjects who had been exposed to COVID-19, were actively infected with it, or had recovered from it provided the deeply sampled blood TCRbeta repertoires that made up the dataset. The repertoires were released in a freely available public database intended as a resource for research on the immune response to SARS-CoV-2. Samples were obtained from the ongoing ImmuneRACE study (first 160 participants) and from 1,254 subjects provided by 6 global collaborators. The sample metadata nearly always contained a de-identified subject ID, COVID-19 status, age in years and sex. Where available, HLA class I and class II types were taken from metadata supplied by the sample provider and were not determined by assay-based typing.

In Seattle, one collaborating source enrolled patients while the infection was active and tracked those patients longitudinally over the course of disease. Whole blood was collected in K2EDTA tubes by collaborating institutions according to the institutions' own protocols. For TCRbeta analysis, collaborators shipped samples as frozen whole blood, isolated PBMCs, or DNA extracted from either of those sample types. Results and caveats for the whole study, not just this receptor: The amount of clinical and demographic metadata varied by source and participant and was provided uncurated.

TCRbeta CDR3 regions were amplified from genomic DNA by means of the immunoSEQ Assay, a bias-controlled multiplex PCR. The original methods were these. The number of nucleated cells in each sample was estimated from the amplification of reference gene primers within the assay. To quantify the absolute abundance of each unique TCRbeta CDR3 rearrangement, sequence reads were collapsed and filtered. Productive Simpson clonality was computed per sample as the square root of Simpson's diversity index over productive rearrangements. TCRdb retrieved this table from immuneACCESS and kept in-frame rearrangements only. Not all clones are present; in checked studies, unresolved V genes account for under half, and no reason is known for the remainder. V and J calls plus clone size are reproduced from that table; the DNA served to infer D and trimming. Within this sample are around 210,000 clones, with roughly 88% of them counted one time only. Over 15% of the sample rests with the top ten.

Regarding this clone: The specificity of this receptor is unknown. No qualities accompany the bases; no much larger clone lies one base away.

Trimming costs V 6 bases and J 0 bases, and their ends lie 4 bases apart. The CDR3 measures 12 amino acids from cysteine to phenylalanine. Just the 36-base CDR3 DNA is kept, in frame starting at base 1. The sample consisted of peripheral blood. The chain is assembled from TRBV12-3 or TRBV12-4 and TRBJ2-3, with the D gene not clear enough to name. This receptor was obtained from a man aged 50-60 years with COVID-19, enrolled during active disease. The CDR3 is CASSGSTDTQYF. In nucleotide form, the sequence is TGTGCCAGCAGCGGGAGCACAGATACGCAGTATTTT.